The present T cell receptor beta chain was sequenced within a study of cytomegalovirus exposure and HLA in healthy donors (dated by TCRdb to about 2017). Looking at the study overall: An earlier analysis of approximately 640 of the donors reported about 250 Gb of sequence data and more than 90 million unique TCR beta sequences from 150 million to 200 million T cells. To study patterns of TCR occurrence, a later analysis re-analyzed previously published TCR beta repertoires from just over 650 donors and added high-resolution HLA genotyping. Among 300 to 500 genotyped donors of the cohort, an average of around 240,000 unique TCR beta nucleotide sequences was sequenced per donor, of which roughly 18% were non-productive. HLA typing covered class I and class II loci at four-digit resolution. The study used immunosequencing to profile the T cell repertoires of approximately 690 subjects and linked those repertoires to cytomegalovirus serostatus. To predict cytomegalovirus infection status, the study combined high-throughput TCR immunosequencing, statistical association of individual TCRs with disease status, and machine learning. The number of typed donors differed by locus: roughly 620-640 for A, B, C, DRB1 and DQB1; roughly 510 for DQA1; 606 for DPA1; and roughly 450 for DPB1. In an earlier analysis of 587 of the donors, high-throughput TCR beta sequencing was used to judge whether each TCR beta V gene segment behaved as functional or pseudogenic. A later genetic analysis took genome-wide SNP genotypes for about 60% of the roughly 670 donors and used that subset as a discovery cohort. About 5 DR-DQ haplotypes were handled as single units for association and clustering, since linkage in the cohort was strong. Every discovery cohort repertoire had been produced on one sequencing platform. The study aimed to test whether signatures of past pathogen exposure could be identified by cataloging public T cell receptors. Besides the first cohort of about 730 subjects, a separate validation cohort made up of 120 different subjects was used. Donor age, sex, ethnicity and CMV serostatus were compiled together with the repertoire data. An early release that covered some 640 HLA-typed donors contained around 300 gigabases of sequencing data and tens of millions of unique TCR sequences. In the later analysis, no new phenotypic data were used to find candidate immune exposures; instead, reliance was placed on TCR beta sequences and their occurrence across donors. Of the 398 genotyped donors, about 80% fell in the genetic ancestry cluster associated with self-reported Caucasian donors.

Overall results and qualifications from the work: A later analysis found that HLA-associated TCR beta chains were more clonally expanded and had lower generation probabilities than equally common non-associated chains. In an earlier analysis of about 600 of the donors, most TCR beta V segments appeared in productive rearrangements about 87% or about 30% of the time, broadly matching IMGT annotations. Correlated functional status among segregating V segments might reflect linkage disequilibrium, but an unknown experimental factor could not be ruled out. Because counts were too low, about 17 rarely observed V segments, including chromosome 9 orphons, were excluded from the earlier analysis of 587 of the donors. V-gene and J-gene trimming of TCR beta chains was associated with a missense DCLRE1C variant in a later genetic analysis, and the association was replicated in an independent cohort. Compared with the roughly 720-donor mean, donors in an Asian-associated ancestry cluster had fewer N-insertions in productive TCRs, according to a later genetic analysis. The authors suggested that the approach could potentially be extended to other disease states and immunological phenotypes. A later analysis found that most CMV-associated TCR beta chains appeared HLA-restricted, with HLA associations seemingly driven largely by CMV exposure. Presence/absence analyses assumed roughly uniform sequencing depth across donors, an assumption that may not hold. A total of roughly 160 TCR beta chains were listed by the study as associated with cytomegalovirus. Some IMGT-functional V segments, including TRBV6-2 and TRBV6-3, could not be told apart with the 87-base-pair reads, so those segments were excluded. This cohort had only TCR beta chains sequenced, and the lack of alpha or paired-chain data limited which features could be detected. Most TCR sequences were observed very rarely across donors, whereas some public TCRs were present in many individuals. HLA typing was unavailable for some donors at each locus, so association tests used only the typed subset. A further reported finding was that TCR beta sequences accurately predicted the HLA-A and HLA-B alleles for most subjects in the first cohort. When HLA alleles, especially DR and DQ, strongly co-occurred, attributing TCR associations to individual alleles was difficult. A later analysis found that TCR association rates varied across HLA loci, with DRB1 alleles showing the most associated TCRs and HLA-C alleles the fewest. A group of highly shared sequence variants was considered likely to be a technical artifact of the sequencing pipeline. Three of the identified cytomegalovirus-associated TCR beta chains were confirmed in vitro to be specific for cytomegalovirus antigens. Cytomegalovirus status was reported to be diagnosed by the classifier with high specificity and sensitivity in both the original and validation cohorts. CMV serostatus was the only immune exposure information available for the cohort. Several of the top co-occurrence clusters appeared to be linked to parvovirus B19, influenza, CMV and Epstein-Barr virus, according to a later analysis. In a later analysis, 15,000 to 20,000 TCR beta sequences were associated with specific HLA alleles at a false discovery rate of 0.05.

The receptor library was made with the immunoSEQ multiplex PCR assay. The multiplex PCR relied on a mix of 60 forward primers for TCR Vbeta segments and 13 reverse primers for TCR Jbeta segments. The CDR3 region of rearranged TCR beta genes was amplified from genomic DNA with a multiplex PCR assay. The amplified TCR beta libraries were sequenced on the Illumina HiSeq System as 87-base-pair reads. The original pipeline was this. Across the roughly 700 repertoires, a later analysis counted about 81 million unique TCR beta chains, approximately 12 million of which were shared by at least two donors. Raw reads were error-corrected and collapsed into unique sequences with a nearest-neighbor algorithm that merged closely related sequences to remove PCR and sequencing errors. To assign V, D and J gene segments, CDR3 sequences were aligned to IMGT reference sequences. For a sequence to be retained, a match of at least six nucleotides to both a V gene segment and a J gene segment was required. Rearrangements were called productive when the CDR3 lacked stop codons and stayed in frame with V and J; all others were non-productive. CDR3 was defined according to IMGT convention as the region running from the second conserved V-encoded cysteine to the conserved J-encoded phenylalanine. In an earlier analysis of around 570 of the donors, sequences lacking an unambiguous match to a single V gene segment were excluded. In an earlier analysis of approximately 500 of the donors, a V segment was called functional when productive rearrangements were above 56.7%, and segregating when the standard deviation between donors exceeded 5%. To diagnose cytomegalovirus status from the catalog of TCR beta chain sequences, a statistical classification framework was built. In a later analysis, TCR nucleotide sequences were compared against IMGT/GENE-DB human TR gene sequences so that V and J genes could be assigned. Using the TCRdist pipeline, a later analysis assigned CDR3 sequences along with most-parsimonious VDJ recombination scenarios. A later analysis defined each TCR beta chain by its CDR3 amino acid sequence plus V-gene family, and excluded reads lacking a unique V-gene family. In a later analysis, a few hundred highly shared, low-generation-probability nucleotide sequences were removed to address suspected cross-contamination and a sequencing artifact. In a later analysis, a clonal expansion index for each public chain was calculated from normalized within-repertoire ranks of inferred template counts. Generation probabilities in a later analysis came from a VDJ recombination model fitted to out-of-frame rearrangements, and those results were checked against IGoR. In a later analysis, TCR-TCR, TCR-HLA and TCR-CMV co-occurrence was scored with hypergeometric tests, and a repertoire-size bias correction was applied to TCR pairs. False discovery rates were estimated in a later analysis by permuting HLA or CMV assignments 20 times. In a later analysis, co-occurring TCRs were grouped with DBSCAN, and TCRdist sequence similarity was added when clustering was performed within HLA-allele-positive subsets. Repertoires with fewer than 30,000 or more than 120,000 public chains were left out of co-occurrence clustering, as were about 5 repertoires with anomalous nucleotide sharing. The clones in this table, taken by TCRdb from immuneACCESS, are in-frame only. Not every clone is retained; where verified, under half of the shortfall comes from an unresolved V gene, and the cause of the rest is unknown. D and trimming come from the DNA, and the V and J calls and clone size come from that table. The sample data list around 150,000 clones, and about 85% of these were observed just once. The ten largest clones represent about 3.5% of the sample.

On this clone itself: This receptor's antigen is unknown. Base qualities were left out, and no much larger clone turns up one base away.

In total, approximately 610 healthy bone marrow donors made up the cohort. At the time of sampling, every cohort member was nominally healthy, though immune exposures that went unrecorded were likely present. Of the 650 to 750 cohort members, approximately 300 had positive CMV serostatus and 352 had negative CMV serostatus, and CMV serostatus was not recorded for the donor. A peripheral blood sample was collected from each donor, and TCR beta sequencing was performed on peripheral blood mononuclear cells. The Qiagen DNeasy Blood Extraction Kit was used to extract genomic DNA from the blood cell samples. V gives up 1 base and J gives up 3 bases, and the segment between their germline ends measures 13 bases. Based on the germline V gene, the CDR1 and CDR2 sequences are LGHNA and YNFKEQ. Inclusive of the bounding cysteine and phenylalanine, the CDR3 is 15 residues long. CDR3 DNA is the only sequence kept; it has 45 bases, read in frame from the first base.

The chain couples TRBV4-2 to TRBJ2-7; a tentative D match to TRBD2 spans 5 bases. The sequence derives from a human donor in good health. Sequencing was performed on PBMCs. The sequenced DNA is TGTGCCAGCAGCCAAGCTACGGGAACCAACTACGAGCAGTACTTC. It is translated as CASSQATGTNYEQYF.